The present T cell receptor beta chain was sequenced within a study of tumor-infiltrating lymphocytes in primary liver carcinoma (dated by TCRdb to 2016 to 2017). Describing the broader study: Hepatocellular carcinoma (four) or combined HCC and intrahepatic cholangiocarcinoma (one) was present in the five patients, who were three men and two women aged 30 to 69 years. The five patients had tumors staged T1-T3 N0M0, with maximum diameters ranging from about 4.2 to 11 cm. Each sample produced roughly 3.65 to 8 million productive TCRbeta reads, and read depth showed no significant difference between tissue types. For each liver tumor, the study sampled five regions along with adjacent normal tissue and blood, and applied TCRbeta repertoire sequencing, expression microarrays and whole-exome sequencing. High reproducibility was observed for the technical replicate repertoires, with mean shared-clone rates roughly 0.89 and correlation coefficients above 0.95. A total of about 35 specimens from 5 patients, comprising approximately 25 tumor regions, 5 adjacent noncancerous liver tissues and 5 peripheral blood samples, were covered by TCRbeta repertoire sequencing.

The CDR3 holds 11 amino acids from the cysteine to the phenylalanine. Solely the CDR3 DNA is kept, with 33 bases framed from the first base. Without any cell sorting, total RNA and DNA were co-extracted from approximately 20-30 mg of bulk tissue using the AllPrep DNA/RNA mini kit. Between late 2015 and early 2016, a handful of patients in China with histopathologically diagnosed primary liver carcinoma had surgical resection. Patients had chronic HBV infection and were treatment-naive at sampling. Fresh tumor and adjacent tissue pieces were bisected, with one half stored in RNAlater at -80 degrees C and the other half sent for histology. General study outcomes and caveats: Only 4 or 5 patients were included in the study, and the authors note that the findings should be validated in a larger study. Only the TCR beta chain was sequenced, which likely underestimates true repertoire diversity because unpaired alpha chains were not captured. The top 250 clones accounted for a significantly greater share of the repertoire in tumors than in blood (p = 0.039). Because the samples were bulk and unsorted, CD4+ and CD8+ T cell repertoires could not be compared. Repertoire overlap was higher between tumor regions (mean approximately 36%) than tumor-adjacent (approximately 17%) or tumor-blood (about 15%) pairs, consistent with antigen-driven expansion.

A word on this clonotype: Its antigen is currently not known. One end of the junction varies from germline; a read error may be responsible.

Starting from 500 to 600 ng total RNA, TCRbeta-specific cDNA was produced by reverse transcription with a constant-region primer and ProtoScript II reverse transcriptase. Construction of the TCRbeta libraries relied on three nested rounds of multiplex PCR, following a slightly modified ARM-PCR procedure. Multiplex TRBV1-TRBV30 forward primers and a Cbeta reverse primer were used in the first two PCR rounds, each of which was run for approximately 11 cycles. Sample barcodes and Illumina adapters were attached in a final 25-cycle PCR using Deep VentR polymerase. Before sequencing, amplicons of 200-500 bp were purified from gel using a QIAquick gel extraction kit. TCRbeta amplicons were sequenced on an Illumina HiSeq 2500 with 250-bp paired-end reads. For the original study's pipeline: To recover full CDR3 sequences, reads were quality-trimmed using Trimmomatic v0.33 and paired reads were then merged using FLASH v1.2.11. V, D and J germline segments were assigned to the rearranged TCRbeta sequences using MiGEC v1.2.1b. VDJtools v1.0.0 computed clonotype statistics and Shannon-Wiener diversity indices. Except for diversity analysis, only the 250 most abundant clonotypes of each sample were used in subsequent analyses to reduce sampling bias. TCRdb applied fastp at Q25 and MiXCR to the public reads, then kept only in-frame beta chains. Each CDR3 protein appears once, grouped with its most common genes and DNA. TCRdb assigned the V and J calls; the authors' analysis was not used. The sample records 75,000 to 80,000 distinct CDR3 sequences, roughly 71% of which are singletons. The top ten clonotypes cover approximately 27% of the sample.

This TCR was recovered from a man between 35 and 55 years old with primary liver carcinoma and hepatitis B virus infection. The sequence joins TRBV12-3 or TRBV12-4 to TRBJ2-2; possibly the D gene is TRBD2, per 5 matching bases. Sequenced material: tumor-adjacent normal liver tissue. At the DNA level, the sequence is TGTGCCACCGTGGGAGCCGGGGAGCTATTTTTT. It specifies CATVGAGELFF.